This T cell receptor (beta chain) originates from a study of CD8 T cells in Susac syndrome. Sequencing of TCR beta was performed on blood CD8+ and CD4+ T cells. Bulk CD8+ and CD4+ cells came from magnetic negative isolation; CD8+ TEMRA by FACS. Germline CDR1 and CDR2: SGHNT and YYREEE (reference sequence). The ends were cut back, 3 bases at V and 6 bases at J, with 14 bases in the middle. CDR3 length: 14 residues. Reverse transcription of about 0.5 to 1 ug RNA used random hexamers. Across 54 Vbeta and 13 Jbeta, TCR beta CDR3 was amplified with immunoSEQ multiplex PCR. TCRdb re-called the immunoSEQ multiplex PCR reads with MiXCR, one entry per CDR3 protein. The sample records around 130,000 distinct CDR3 sequences, around 86% being singletons.

The TCR originated in a human donor with multiple sclerosis. The chain recombines TRBV5-4 with TRBJ2-3, with D perhaps matching TRBD2 (6 bases). The sample consisted of CD8+ T cells from PBMCs. CDR3 DNA sequence: TGTGCCAGCAGCTCACCGACTAGTGCGGATACGCAGTATTTT. Encoded protein: CASSSPTSADTQYF.